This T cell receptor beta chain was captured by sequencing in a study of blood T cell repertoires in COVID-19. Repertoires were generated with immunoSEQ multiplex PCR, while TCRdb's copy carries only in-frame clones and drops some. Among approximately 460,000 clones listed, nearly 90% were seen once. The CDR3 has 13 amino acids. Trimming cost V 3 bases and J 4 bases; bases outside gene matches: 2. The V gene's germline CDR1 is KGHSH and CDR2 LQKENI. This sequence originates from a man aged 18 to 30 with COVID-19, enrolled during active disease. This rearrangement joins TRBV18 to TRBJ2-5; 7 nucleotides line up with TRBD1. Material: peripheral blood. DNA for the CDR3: TGTGCCAGCTCACCCGGGACAGTAGAGACCCAGTACTTC. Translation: CASSPGTVETQYF.